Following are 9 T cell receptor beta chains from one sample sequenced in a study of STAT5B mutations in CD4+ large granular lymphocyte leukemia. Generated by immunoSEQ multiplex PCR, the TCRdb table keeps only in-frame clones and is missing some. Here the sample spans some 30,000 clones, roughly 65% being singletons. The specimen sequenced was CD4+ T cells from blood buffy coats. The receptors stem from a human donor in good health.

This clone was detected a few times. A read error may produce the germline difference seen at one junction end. CDR3 DNA: TGTGCTAGCAGTCCCGTATCGACAGGCCTGAACACTGAAGCTTTCTTT. Its translation: CASSPVSTGLNTEAFF. This chain uses TRBV7-7 with TRBJ1-1; the D gene is possibly TRBD1 (6 bases). The CDR3 covers 16 residues. Germline CDR1 reads SSHAT; CDR2 reads FNYEAQ (reference sequence).

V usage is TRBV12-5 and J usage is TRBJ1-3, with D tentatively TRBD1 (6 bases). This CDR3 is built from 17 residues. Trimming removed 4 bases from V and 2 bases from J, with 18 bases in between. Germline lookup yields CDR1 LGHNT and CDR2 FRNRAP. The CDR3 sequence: CASGSGPQGWTGNTIYF. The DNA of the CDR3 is TGTGCTAGTGGTTCCGGACCACAGGGTTGGACTGGAAACACCATATATTTT.

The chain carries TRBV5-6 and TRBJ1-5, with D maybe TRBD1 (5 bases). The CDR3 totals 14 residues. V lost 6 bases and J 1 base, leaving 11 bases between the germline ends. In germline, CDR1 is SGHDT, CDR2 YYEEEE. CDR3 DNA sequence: TGTGCCAGCACCTCCGGGGGGAGCAATCAGCCCCAGCATTTT. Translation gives CASTSGGSNQPQHF.

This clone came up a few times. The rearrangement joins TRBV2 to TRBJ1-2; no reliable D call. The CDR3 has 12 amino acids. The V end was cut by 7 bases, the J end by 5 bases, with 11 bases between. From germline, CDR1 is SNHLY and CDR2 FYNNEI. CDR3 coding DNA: TGTGCCAGCACCCTAGAAGGGTATGGCTACACCTTC. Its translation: CASTLEGYGYTF.

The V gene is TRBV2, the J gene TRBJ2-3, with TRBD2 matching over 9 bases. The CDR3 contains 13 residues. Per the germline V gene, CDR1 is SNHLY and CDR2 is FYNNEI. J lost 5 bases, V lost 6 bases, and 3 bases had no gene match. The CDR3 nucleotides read TGTGCCAGCAGACTAGCGGGTGGAGATACGCAGTATTTT. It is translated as CASRLAGGDTQYF.

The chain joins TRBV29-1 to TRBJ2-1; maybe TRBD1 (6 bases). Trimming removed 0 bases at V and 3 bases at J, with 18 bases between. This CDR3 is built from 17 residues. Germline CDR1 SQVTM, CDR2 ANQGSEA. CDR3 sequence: CSVEEGTRVRGYNEQFF. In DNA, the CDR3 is TGCAGCGTTGAAGAGGGTACCAGGGTCAGGGGCTACAATGAGCAGTTCTTC.

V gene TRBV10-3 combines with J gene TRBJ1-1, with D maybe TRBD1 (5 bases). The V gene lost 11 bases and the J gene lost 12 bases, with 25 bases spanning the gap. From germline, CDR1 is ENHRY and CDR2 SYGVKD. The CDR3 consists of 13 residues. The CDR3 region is CAATPGTDTAPFF. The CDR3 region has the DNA TGTGCCGCAACTCCCGGGACCGACACGGCACCTTTCTTT.

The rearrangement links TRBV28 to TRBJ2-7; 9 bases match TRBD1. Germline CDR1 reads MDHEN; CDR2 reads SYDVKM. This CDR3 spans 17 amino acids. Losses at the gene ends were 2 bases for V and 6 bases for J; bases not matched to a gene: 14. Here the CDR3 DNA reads TGTGCCAGCAGTTTAAACCCCCCGGGACAGGGTATGGGCGAGCAGTACTTC. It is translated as CASSLNPPGQGMGEQYF.

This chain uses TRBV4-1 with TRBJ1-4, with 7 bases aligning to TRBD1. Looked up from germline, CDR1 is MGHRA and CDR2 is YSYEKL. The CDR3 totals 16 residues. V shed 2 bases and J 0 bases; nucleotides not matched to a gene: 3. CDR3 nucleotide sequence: TGCGCCAGCAGCCAACAGGGGGTAGCAACTAATGAAAAACTGTTTTTT. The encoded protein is CASSQQGVATNEKLFF.